This record concerns one T cell receptor (beta chain) sequence. The immunoSEQ assay was v3. Sequencing used immunoSEQ multiplex PCR; TCRdb keeps in-frame clones, though not all of them. The table lists approximately 45,000 clones, less than 80% of them singletons. This sample was taken from a study of TIL therapy for anti-PD-1-resistant metastatic lung cancer. Stated time point: pre-treatment sample, taken before nivolumab and TIL therapy. CDR1 SEHNR and CDR2 FQNEAQ come from the germline V gene (reference sequence). Germline trimming cut 6 bases from V and 3 bases from J; bases unmatched to any gene: 5. The CDR3 spans 15 residues.

V is TRBV7-9 and J is TRBJ2-1; 10 positions match TRBD2. Sequencing was performed on blood, taken at baseline. The source is a man in his sixties or seventies with non-small cell lung cancer. CDR3 nucleotide sequence: TGTGCCAGCAGTCTCGGACTAGCGGACTACAATGAGCAGTTCTTC. It codes for CASSLGLADYNEQFF.